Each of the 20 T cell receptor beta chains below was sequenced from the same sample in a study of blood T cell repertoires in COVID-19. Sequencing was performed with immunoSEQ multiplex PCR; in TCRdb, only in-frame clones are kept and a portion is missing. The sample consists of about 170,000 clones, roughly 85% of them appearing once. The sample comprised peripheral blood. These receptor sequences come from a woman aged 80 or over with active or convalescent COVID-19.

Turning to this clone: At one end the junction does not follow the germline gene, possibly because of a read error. The CDR3 reads CASGLVTGGGYGDKF. In DNA form, the CDR3 reads TGTGCTAGTGGTTTGGTAACGGGGGGCGGGTACGGAGACAAATTT. The gene calls are TRBV12-5 and TRBJ1-4, with D perhaps TRBD1 (6 bases). This CDR3 spans 15 amino acids. Germline V gene lookup returns CDR1 LGHNT and CDR2 FRNRAP.

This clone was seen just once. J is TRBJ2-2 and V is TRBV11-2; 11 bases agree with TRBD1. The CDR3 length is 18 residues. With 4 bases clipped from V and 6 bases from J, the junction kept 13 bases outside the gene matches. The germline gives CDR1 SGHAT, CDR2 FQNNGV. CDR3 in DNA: TGTGCCAGCAGCTCGCGTAAGAGGGACAGGGGGAGCGCCGGGGAGCTGTTTTTT. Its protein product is CASSSRKRDRGSAGELFF.

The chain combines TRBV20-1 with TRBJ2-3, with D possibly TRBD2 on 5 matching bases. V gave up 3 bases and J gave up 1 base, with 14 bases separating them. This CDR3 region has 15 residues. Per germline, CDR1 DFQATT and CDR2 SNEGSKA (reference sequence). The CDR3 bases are TGCAGTGCTAGTCACAGTGCGCGGGGCACAGATACGCAGTATTTT. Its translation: CSASHSARGTDTQYF.

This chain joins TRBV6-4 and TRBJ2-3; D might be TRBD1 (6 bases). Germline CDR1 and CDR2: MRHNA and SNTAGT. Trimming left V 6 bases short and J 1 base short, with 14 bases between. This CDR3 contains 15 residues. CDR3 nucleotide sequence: TGTGCCAGCAGGAGATCAGGGGCTGGCACAGATACGCAGTATTTT. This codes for CASRRSGAGTDTQYF.

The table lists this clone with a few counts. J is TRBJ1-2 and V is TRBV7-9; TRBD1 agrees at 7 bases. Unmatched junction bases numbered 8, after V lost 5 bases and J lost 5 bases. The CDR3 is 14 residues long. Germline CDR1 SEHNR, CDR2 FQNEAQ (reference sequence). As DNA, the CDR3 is TGTGCCAGCAGCCGTGGGACAGCTCCTTATGGCTACACCTTC. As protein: CASSRGTAPYGYTF.

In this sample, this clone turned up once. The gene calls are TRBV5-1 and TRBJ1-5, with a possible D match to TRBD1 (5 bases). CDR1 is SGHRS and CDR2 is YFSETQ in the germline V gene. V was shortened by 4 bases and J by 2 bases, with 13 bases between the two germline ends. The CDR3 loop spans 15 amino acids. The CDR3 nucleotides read TGCGCCAGCAGCACAACCCCGGGGGGCAATCAGCCCCAGCATTTT. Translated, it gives CASSTTPGGNQPQHF.

The CDR3 here is CASSATSGRGSSYEQYF. CDR3 in DNA: TGCGCCAGCAGCGCAACTAGCGGGAGGGGGAGTTCCTACGAGCAGTACTTC. The chain joins TRBV5-1 to TRBJ2-7, with 13 bases identical to TRBD2. V was pared by 4 bases and J by 1 base, with 8 bases of the junction left unmatched. Germline V gene data show CDR1 as SGHRS and CDR2 as YFSETQ. This CDR3 spans 17 amino acids.

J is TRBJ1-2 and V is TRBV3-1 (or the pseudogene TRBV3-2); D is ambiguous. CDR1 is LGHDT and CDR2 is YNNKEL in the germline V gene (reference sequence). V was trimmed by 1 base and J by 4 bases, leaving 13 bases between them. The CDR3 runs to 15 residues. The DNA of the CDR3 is TGTGCCAGCAGCCAAGGACGGCGGGTTGCCTATGGCTACACCTTC. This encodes CASSQGRRVAYGYTF.

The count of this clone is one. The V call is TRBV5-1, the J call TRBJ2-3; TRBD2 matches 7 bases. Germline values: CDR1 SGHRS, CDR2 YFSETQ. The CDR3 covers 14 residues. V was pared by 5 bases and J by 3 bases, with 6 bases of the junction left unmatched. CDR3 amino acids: CASRAGEYTDTQYF. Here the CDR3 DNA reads TGCGCCAGCAGGGCGGGAGAGTATACAGATACGCAGTATTTT. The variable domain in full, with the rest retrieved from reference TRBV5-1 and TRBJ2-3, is KAGVTQTPRYLIKTRGQQVTLSCSPISGHRSVSWYQQTPGQGLQFLFEYFSETQRNKGNFPGRFSGRQFSNSRSEMNVSTLELGDSALYLCASRAGEYTDTQYFGPGTRLTVL.

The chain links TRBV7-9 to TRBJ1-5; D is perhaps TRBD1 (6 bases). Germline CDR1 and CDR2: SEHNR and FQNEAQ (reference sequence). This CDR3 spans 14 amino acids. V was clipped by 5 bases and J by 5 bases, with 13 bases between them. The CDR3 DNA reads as TGTGCCAGCAGCATTGGACAGTCTCATCAGCCCCAGCATTTT. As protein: CASSIGQSHQPQHF.

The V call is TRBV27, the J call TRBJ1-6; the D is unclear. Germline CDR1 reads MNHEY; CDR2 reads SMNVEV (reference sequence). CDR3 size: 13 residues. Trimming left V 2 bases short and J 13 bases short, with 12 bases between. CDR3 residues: CASSLNSFSPLHF. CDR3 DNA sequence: TGTGCCAGCAGTTTAAACTCCTTTTCCCCCCTCCACTTT.

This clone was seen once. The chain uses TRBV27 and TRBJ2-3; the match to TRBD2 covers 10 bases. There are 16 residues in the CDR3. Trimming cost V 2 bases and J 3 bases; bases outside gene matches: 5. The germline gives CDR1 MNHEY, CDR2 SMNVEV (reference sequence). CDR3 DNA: TGTGCCAGCAGTTTAGGACTAGCGGAACCAACAGATACGCAGTATTTT. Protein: CASSLGLAEPTDTQYF.

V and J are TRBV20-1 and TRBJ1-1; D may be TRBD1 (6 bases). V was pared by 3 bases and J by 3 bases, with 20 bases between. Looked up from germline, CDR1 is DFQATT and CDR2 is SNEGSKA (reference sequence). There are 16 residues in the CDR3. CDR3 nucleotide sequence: TGCAGTGCTAGTATACTTCAGGGGTATTTTGACACTGAAGCTTTCTTT. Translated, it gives CSASILQGYFDTEAFF.

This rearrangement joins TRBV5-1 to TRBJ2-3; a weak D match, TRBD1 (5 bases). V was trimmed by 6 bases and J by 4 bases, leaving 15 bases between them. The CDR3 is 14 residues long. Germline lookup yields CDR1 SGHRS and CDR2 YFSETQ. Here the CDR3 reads CASTDSGHADTQYF. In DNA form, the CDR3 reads TGCGCCAGCACCGACAGTGGACACGCAGATACGCAGTATTTT.

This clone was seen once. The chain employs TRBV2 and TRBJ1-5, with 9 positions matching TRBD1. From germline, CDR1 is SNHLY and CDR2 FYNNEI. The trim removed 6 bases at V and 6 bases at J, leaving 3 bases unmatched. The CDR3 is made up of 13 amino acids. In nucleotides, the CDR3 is TGTGCCAGCAGCCGGGACAGGGTTCAGCCCCAGCATTTT. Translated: CASSRDRVQPQHF. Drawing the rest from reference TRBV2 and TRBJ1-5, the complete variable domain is EPEVTQTPSHQVTQMGQEVILRCVPISNHLYFYWYRQILGQKVEFLVSFYNNEISEKSEIFDDQFSVERPDGSNFTLKIRSTKLEDSAMYFCASSRDRVQPQHFGDGTRLSIL.

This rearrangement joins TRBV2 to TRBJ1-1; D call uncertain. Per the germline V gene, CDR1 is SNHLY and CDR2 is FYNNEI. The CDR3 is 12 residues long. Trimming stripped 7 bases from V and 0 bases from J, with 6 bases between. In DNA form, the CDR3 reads TGTGCCAGCAAGGCGGTGAACACTGAAGCTTTCTTT. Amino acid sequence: CASKAVNTEAFF.

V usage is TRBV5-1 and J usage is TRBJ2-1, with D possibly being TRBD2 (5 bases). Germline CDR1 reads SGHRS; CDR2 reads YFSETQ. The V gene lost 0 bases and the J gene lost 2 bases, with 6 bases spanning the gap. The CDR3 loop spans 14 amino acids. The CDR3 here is CASSLDGTYNEQFF. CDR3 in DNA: TGCGCCAGCAGCTTGGACGGGACCTACAATGAGCAGTTCTTC.

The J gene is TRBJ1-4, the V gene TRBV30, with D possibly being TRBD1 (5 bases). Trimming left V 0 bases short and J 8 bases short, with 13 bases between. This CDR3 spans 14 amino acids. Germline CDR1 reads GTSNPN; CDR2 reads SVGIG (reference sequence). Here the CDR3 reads CAWSVRDFGEKLFF. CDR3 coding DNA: TGTGCCTGGAGTGTCCGGGACTTCGGGGAAAAACTGTTTTTT.

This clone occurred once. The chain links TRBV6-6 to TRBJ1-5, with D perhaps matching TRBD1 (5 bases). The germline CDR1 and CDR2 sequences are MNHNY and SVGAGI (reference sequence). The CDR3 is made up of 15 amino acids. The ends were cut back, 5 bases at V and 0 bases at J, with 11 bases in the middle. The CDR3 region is CASSNRQNSNQPQHF. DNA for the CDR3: TGTGCCAGCAGTAACCGACAGAATAGCAATCAGCCCCAGCATTTT.

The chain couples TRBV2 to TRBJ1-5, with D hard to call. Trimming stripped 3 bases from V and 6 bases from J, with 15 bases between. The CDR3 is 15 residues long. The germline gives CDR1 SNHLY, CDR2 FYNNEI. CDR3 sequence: CASSDFRRVTQPQHF. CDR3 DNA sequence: TGTGCCAGCAGTGATTTTAGGAGGGTAACTCAGCCCCAGCATTTT.